These T cell receptor beta chains were read from a single sample in a study of T cells after yellow fever vaccination. TCRdb re-derived calls from the 5' RACE reads in MiXCR, one entry per CDR3 protein. The data contain some 240,000 distinct CDR3 sequences, approximately 3% of them singletons. The starting material was CD4+ T cells sorted from PBMCs, obtained 10 days after the yellow fever booster vaccination. The receptors stem from a man aged 18 to 30 who received the YFV17D yellow fever vaccine. Each CDR3 is given with its conserved first and last residue. D genes are given only for firm matches. Part of the rows lack a size; the others show once, few, many or a class for expanded clones.

cdr3_aa	cdr3_nt	j_call	d_call	v_call	clone_size
CASSHLSGTTLNEQFF	TGTGCCAGCAGCCATCTAAGTGGGACAACACTCAATGAGCAGTTCTTC	TRBJ2-1	-	TRBV5-4	-
CASSFPSQGRDYGYTF	TGCGCCAGCAGCTTTCCCAGTCAGGGGAGAGACTATGGCTACACCTTC	TRBJ1-2	-	TRBV5-1	-
CAWSTGYPGYTF	TGTGCCTGGAGTACAGGGTACCCTGGCTACACCTTC	TRBJ1-2	-	TRBV30	few
CASSSGKGDETQYF	TGCGCCAGCAGCTCGGGAAAGGGGGACGAGACCCAGTACTTC	TRBJ2-5	-	TRBV5-1	many
CASSSRHGPNTEAFF	TGTGCCAGCAGCTCGAGACACGGACCGAACACTGAAGCTTTCTTT	TRBJ1-1	-	TRBV7-2	few
CAWSALGLKNIQYF	TGTGCCTGGAGCGCCCTGGGGCTGAAAAACATTCAGTACTTC	TRBJ2-4	-	TRBV30	many
CASSLLRGGGSSYNEQFF	TGTGCCAGCAGCTTGCTCCGAGGGGGGGGGAGCTCCTACAATGAGCAGTTCTTC	TRBJ2-1	-	TRBV5-8	-
CASRAGTGANVLTF	TGCGCCAGCAGGGCAGGTACTGGGGCCAACGTCCTGACTTTC	TRBJ2-6	-	TRBV5-1	few
CASSVDGRAWDNSPLHF	TGTGCCAGCAGCGTAGATGGCAGGGCGTGGGATAATTCACCCCTCCACTTT	TRBJ1-6	-	TRBV9	-
CASSQTGRSYEQYF	TGCGCCAGCAGCCAAACCGGGAGATCCTACGAGCAGTACTTC	TRBJ2-7	-	TRBV4-3	-
CASRGWGQASSYEQYF	TGTGCCAGCCGTGGATGGGGTCAGGCAAGCTCCTACGAGCAGTACTTC	TRBJ2-7	-	TRBV12-3/TRBV12-4	many
CASQPHNQPQHF	TGTGCCAGCCAACCTCACAATCAGCCCCAGCATTTT	TRBJ1-5	-	TRBV19	few
CASSLRPGTEGYNEQFF	TGCGCCAGCAGCTTGCGTCCGGGGACCGAGGGCTACAATGAGCAGTTCTTC	TRBJ2-1	-	TRBV5-1	many
CASSKTGWTDTQYF	TGTGCCAGCAGCAAAACTGGGTGGACAGATACGCAGTATTTT	TRBJ2-3	-	TRBV7-6	-
CAWAPQISYEQYF	TGTGCCTGGGCCCCACAGATTTCCTACGAGCAGTACTTC	TRBJ2-7	-	TRBV30	-
CSARDQASGTSTDTQYF	TGCAGTGCTAGAGATCAGGCTAGCGGGACTAGCACAGATACGCAGTATTTT	TRBJ2-3	TRBD2	TRBV20-1	many
CASSLSAGGNQPQHF	TGTGCCAGCAGCTTAAGTGCGGGAGGCAATCAGCCCCAGCATTTT	TRBJ1-5	-	TRBV5-4	many
CASSFGTNSPVEKLFF	TGCGCCAGCAGCTTCGGGACAAATTCTCCCGTTGAAAAACTGTTTTTT	TRBJ1-4	-	TRBV5-1	few
CASSQELPSPQHF	TGCGCCAGCAGCCAAGAATTACCCTCGCCCCAGCATTTT	TRBJ1-5	-	TRBV4-3	many
CASRRTGYGSNQPQHF	TGTGCCAGCAGACGGACAGGGTACGGTAGCAATCAGCCCCAGCATTTT	TRBJ1-5	TRBD1	TRBV12-3/TRBV12-4	many
CASSYSMESGELFF	TGTGCCAGCAGTTACTCGATGGAATCCGGGGAGCTGTTTTTT	TRBJ2-2	-	TRBV6-5	-
CASSRGPLNSPLHF	TGCGCCAGCAGCCGAGGACCTCTTAATTCACCCCTCCACTTT	TRBJ1-6	-	TRBV4-3	few
CASSVPEKETQYF	TGTGCCAGCAGCGTCCCCGAAAAAGAGACCCAGTACTTC	TRBJ2-5	-	TRBV5-5	many
CASSSPSSGELFF	TGCGCCAGCAGCTCGCCTAGCTCCGGGGAGCTGTTTTTT	TRBJ2-2	-	TRBV5-1	-